A single sample gave rise to the 5 T cell receptor beta chains below, sequenced in a study of blood T cell repertoires in COVID-19. Profiling relied on immunoSEQ multiplex PCR, and the TCRdb table lists in-frame clones only, not all of them. The profile shows some 90,000 clones, about 88% of them singletons. The material sequenced was peripheral blood. These TCRs come from a man aged 80 or over with active or convalescent COVID-19.

This chain connects TRBV7-2 to TRBJ2-7, with D maybe TRBD1 (6 bases). Germline values: CDR1 SGHTA, CDR2 FQGNSA. The CDR3 spans 15 residues. V was trimmed by 0 bases and J by 6 bases, leaving 15 bases between them. The chain's CDR3 is CASSLASFRGGEQYF. DNA for the CDR3: TGTGCCAGCAGCTTAGCTTCCTTCCGAGGGGGCGAGCAGTACTTC.

This clone was seen once. V is TRBV5-1 and J is TRBJ2-3, with no clear D. Germline V gene data show CDR1 as SGHRS and CDR2 as YFSETQ. With 1 base removed from V and 2 bases from J, the gap between germline ends came to 5 bases. This CDR3 region has 13 residues. In nucleotides, the CDR3 is TGCGCCAGCAGCTTGCTTTCCACAGATACGCAGTATTTT. It codes for CASSLLSTDTQYF.

The J gene is TRBJ1-5, the V gene TRBV29-1, with D possibly being TRBD1 (5 bases). Germline CDR1 and CDR2: SQVTM and ANQGSEA. The CDR3 is 14 amino acids. Trimming stripped 4 bases from V and 0 bases from J, with 10 bases between. The CDR3 loop reads CSVGEGISNQPQHF. As DNA, the CDR3 is TGCAGCGTTGGGGAGGGGATTAGCAATCAGCCCCAGCATTTT.

The chain recombines TRBV5-1 with TRBJ1-1; no definite D call. The CDR3 extends over 14 amino acids. The germline V gene encodes CDR1 SGHRS and CDR2 YFSETQ. Trimming left V 4 bases short and J 4 bases short, with 14 bases between. The DNA for the CDR3 is TGCGCCAGCAGCACGGCCGGTTCGGGCACTGAAGCTTTCTTT. Protein sequence: CASSTAGSGTEAFF.

The chain carries TRBV5-4 and TRBJ1-1; 9 positions match TRBD1. V gave up 7 bases and J gave up 6 bases; unmatched junction bases: 10. This CDR3 is 14 amino acids long. Per germline, CDR1 SGHNT and CDR2 YYREEE (reference sequence). The CDR3 protein is CASYDRGRVAEAFF. The CDR3 DNA reads TGTGCCAGCTATGACAGGGGGAGAGTCGCTGAAGCTTTCTTT.